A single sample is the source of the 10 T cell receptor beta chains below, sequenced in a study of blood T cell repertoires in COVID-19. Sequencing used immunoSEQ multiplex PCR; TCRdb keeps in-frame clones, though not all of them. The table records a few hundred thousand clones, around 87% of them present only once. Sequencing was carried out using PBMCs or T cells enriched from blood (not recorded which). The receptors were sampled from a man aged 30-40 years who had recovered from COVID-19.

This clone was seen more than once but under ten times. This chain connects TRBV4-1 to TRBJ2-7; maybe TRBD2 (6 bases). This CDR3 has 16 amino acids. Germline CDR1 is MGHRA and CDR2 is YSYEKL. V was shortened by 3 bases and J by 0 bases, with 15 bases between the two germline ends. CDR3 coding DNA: TGCGCCAGCAGCCATCAGGCGGGACTGAGCTCCTACGAGCAGTACTTC. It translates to CASSHQAGLSSYEQYF.

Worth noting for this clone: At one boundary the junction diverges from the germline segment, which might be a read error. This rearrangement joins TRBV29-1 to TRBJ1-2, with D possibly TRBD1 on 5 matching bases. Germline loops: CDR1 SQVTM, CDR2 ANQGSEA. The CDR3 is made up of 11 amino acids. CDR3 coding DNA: TGCAGCGTTGAAGGAGGAGGGGATAGGGCCTTC. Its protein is CSVEGGGDRAF.

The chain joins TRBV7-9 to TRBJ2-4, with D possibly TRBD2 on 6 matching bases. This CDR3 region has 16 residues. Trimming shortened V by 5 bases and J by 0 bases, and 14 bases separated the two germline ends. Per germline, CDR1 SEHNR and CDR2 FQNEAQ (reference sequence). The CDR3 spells CASSPPGGLAKNIQYF. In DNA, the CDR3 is TGTGCCAGCAGCCCCCCCGGGGGACTAGCCAAAAACATTCAGTACTTC.

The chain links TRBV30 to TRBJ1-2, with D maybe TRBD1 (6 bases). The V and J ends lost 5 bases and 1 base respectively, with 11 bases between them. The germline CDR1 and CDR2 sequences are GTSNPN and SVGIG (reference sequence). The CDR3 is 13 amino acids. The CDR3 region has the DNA TGTGCCTGGGACGAGGGGGTTAACTATGGCTACACCTTC. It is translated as CAWDEGVNYGYTF.

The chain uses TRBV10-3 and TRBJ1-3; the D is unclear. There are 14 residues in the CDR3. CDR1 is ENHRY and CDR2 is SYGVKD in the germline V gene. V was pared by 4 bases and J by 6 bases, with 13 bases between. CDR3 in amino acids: CAISGPKEKNTIYF. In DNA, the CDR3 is TGTGCCATCAGTGGCCCCAAAGAGAAAAACACCATATATTTT.

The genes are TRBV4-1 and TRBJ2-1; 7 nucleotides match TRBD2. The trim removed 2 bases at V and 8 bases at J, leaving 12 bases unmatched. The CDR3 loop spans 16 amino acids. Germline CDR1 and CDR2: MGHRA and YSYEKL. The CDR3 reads CASSQPARGRDDEQFF. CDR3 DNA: TGCGCCAGCAGCCAACCCGCTCGAGGGAGGGACGATGAGCAGTTCTTC.

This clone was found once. The CDR3 coding sequence is TGTGCCAGCAGCGCGACTAGCTCCGGTGAGCAGTTCTTC. Translated, it gives CASSATSSGEQFF. This chain uses TRBV5-4 with TRBJ2-1, with 7 positions matching TRBD2. V trimming: 4 bases; J trimming: 9 bases; junction bases outside the gene matches: 7. Per germline, CDR1 SGHNT and CDR2 YYREEE (reference sequence). This CDR3 is 13 amino acids long. Combining the CDR3 with reference TRBV5-4 and TRBJ2-1 gives the whole variable domain ETGVTQSPTHLIKTRGQQVTLRCSSQSGHNTVSWYQQALGQGPQFIFQYYREEENGRGNFPPRFSGLQFPNYSSELNVNALELDDSALYLCASSATSSGEQFFGPGTRLTVL.

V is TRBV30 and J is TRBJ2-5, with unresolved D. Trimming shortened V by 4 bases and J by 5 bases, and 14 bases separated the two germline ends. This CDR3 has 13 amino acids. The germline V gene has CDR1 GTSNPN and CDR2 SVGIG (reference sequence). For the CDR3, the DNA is TGTGCCTGGACCCCAGACAATCGGGAGACCCAGTACTTC. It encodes CAWTPDNRETQYF.

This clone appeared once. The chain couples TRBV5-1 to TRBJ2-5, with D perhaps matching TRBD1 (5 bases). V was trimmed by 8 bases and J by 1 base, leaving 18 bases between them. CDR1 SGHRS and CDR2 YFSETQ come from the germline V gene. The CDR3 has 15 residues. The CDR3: CASFSTLGAQETQYF. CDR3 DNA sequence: TGCGCCAGTTTTAGTACCCTTGGGGCCCAAGAGACCCAGTACTTC.

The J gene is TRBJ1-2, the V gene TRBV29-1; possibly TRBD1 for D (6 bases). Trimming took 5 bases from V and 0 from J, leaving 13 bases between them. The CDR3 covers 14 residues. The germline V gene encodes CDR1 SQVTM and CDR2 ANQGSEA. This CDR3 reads CSVSADSTNYGYTF. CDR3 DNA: TGCAGCGTTTCGGCGGACAGCACTAACTATGGCTACACCTTC.